These T cell receptor beta chains were read from a single sample in a study of post-analysis software for immune sequencing data. From the PCR reads, TCRdb called clonotypes with MiXCR, one entry per CDR3 protein. The sample has over 150,000 distinct CDR3 sequences; around 30% are singletons. Specimen: blood. Receptors originate from a girl under 18 with multiple sclerosis. The CDR3 runs from the conserved cysteine through the conserved F or W. The D gene is left open where the match is weak. Some rows mark clone size as missing; the rest say once, few, many or name a class of expanded clone.

clone size: many; V gene: TRBV6-5; D gene: TRBD2; J gene: TRBJ2-7; CDR3 DNA: TGTGCCAGCAGTTACTCGATAGCGGGAGCCTACGAGCAGTACTTC; CDR3 protein: CASSYSIAGAYEQYF
clone size: many; V gene: TRBV27; D gene: NA; J gene: TRBJ2-7; CDR3 DNA: TGTGCCAGCAGTTTATTCGGGCTAGAATCCTACGAGCAGTACTTC; CDR3 protein: CASSLFGLESYEQYF
clone size: NA; V gene: TRBV27; D gene: TRBD1; J gene: TRBJ2-3; CDR3 DNA: TGTGCCAGCAGTTTGATAGGACAGGGGGTCGGTGATACGCAGTATTTT; CDR3 protein: CASSLIGQGVGDTQYF
clone size: few; V gene: TRBV11-2; D gene: NA; J gene: TRBJ1-1; CDR3 DNA: TGTGCCAGCAGCTTAAGGTCAGCTTTCTTT; CDR3 protein: CASSLRSAFF
clone size: NA; V gene: TRBV29-1; D gene: NA; J gene: TRBJ1-5; CDR3 DNA: TGCAGCGTTAAACATGGGGTCAATCAGCCCCAGCATTTT; CDR3 protein: CSVKHGVNQPQHF
clone size: few; V gene: TRBV10-3; D gene: NA; J gene: TRBJ1-1; CDR3 DNA: TGTGCCATCAAGGAGGGAGCAAACACTGAAGCTTTCTTT; CDR3 protein: CAIKEGANTEAFF
clone size: few; V gene: TRBV15; D gene: NA; J gene: TRBJ2-2; CDR3 DNA: TGTGCCACCAGCAGAGATAGACCCGGGGAGCTGTTTTTT; CDR3 protein: CATSRDRPGELFF
clone size: few; V gene: TRBV6-5; D gene: NA; J gene: TRBJ2-7; CDR3 DNA: TGTGCCAGCACCGACTTCGCAGGAACCTACGAGCAGTACTTC; CDR3 protein: CASTDFAGTYEQYF
clone size: NA; V gene: TRBV9; D gene: NA; J gene: TRBJ2-1; CDR3 DNA: TGTGCCAGCAGCGTAGGGGTTAGCGGAAATGAGCAGTTCTTC; CDR3 protein: CASSVGVSGNEQFF
clone size: few; V gene: TRBV12-3/TRBV12-4; D gene: NA; J gene: TRBJ1-2; CDR3 DNA: TGTGCCAGCAGTTTTTGGCCAATAAACTATGGCTACACCTTC; CDR3 protein: CASSFWPINYGYTF